This T cell receptor (beta chain) was retrieved from a study of cytomegalovirus exposure and HLA in healthy donors. Study background: The roughly 660 first-cohort repertoires shared a platform with the approximately 120 validation repertoires, as reported in a later analysis.

Sequencing used immunoSEQ multiplex PCR; TCRdb keeps in-frame clones, though not all of them. The sample shows fewer than 300,000 clones, around 89% of them seen only once. Whole-study results and caveats: Most sequenced TCRs were rare (though some public TCRs occurred in many donors). The study flagged some 180 TCR beta chains as cytomegalovirus-associated. Reported results showed that the classifier diagnosed cytomegalovirus status with high specificity and sensitivity.

CDR3 length equals 15 residues. Trimming removed 5 bases at V and 4 bases at J, with 14 bases between. Germline V gives CDR1 SGHNT, CDR2 YENEEA. About this clone: Its antigen is unknown.

Specimen: PBMCs. The chain is built from TRBV11-3 and TRBJ2-2, with a tentative D call TRBD1 (5 bases). This receptor was taken from a woman under 30 in good health and CMV-seronegative. The DNA of the CDR3 is TGTGCCAGCAGCCCGACAGAATTAACCACCGGGGAGCTGTTTTTT. This gives the protein CASSPTELTTGELFF.